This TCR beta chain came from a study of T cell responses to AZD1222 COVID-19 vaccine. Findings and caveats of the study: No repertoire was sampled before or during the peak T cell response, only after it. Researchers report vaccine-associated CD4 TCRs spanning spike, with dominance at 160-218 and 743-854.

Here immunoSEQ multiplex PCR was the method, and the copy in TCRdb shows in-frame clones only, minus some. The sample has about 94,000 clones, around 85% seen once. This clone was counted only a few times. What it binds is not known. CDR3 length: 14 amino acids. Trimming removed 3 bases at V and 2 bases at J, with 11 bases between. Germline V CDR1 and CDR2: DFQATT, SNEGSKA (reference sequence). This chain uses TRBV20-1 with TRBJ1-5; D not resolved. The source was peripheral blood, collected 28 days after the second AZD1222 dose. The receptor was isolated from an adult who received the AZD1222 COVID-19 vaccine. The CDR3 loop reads CSASQADRNQPQHF. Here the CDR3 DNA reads TGCAGTGCTAGTCAGGCAGACCGCAATCAGCCCCAGCATTTT.